Listed here is a single TCR beta chain. Its antigen is not identified. TCRB transcripts that were expressed got sequenced, as all of the isolated RNA had been reverse transcribed. The assay was immunoSEQ multiplex PCR, and TCRdb's table has in-frame clones only and misses some. The sample holds 220,000 or so clones, roughly 70% seen once. These data originate in a study of beta chain features in type 1 diabetes. Across the study: Age, gender, cell numbers and subset yield matched between patients and controls. There were 95 million to 110 million sorted cells examined across all samples. General observations from the study: For type 1 diabetes patients, VDJ junctions showed fewer insertions and more deletions.

Using CD45RO/CCR7/CD25/CD127/CD95/CD27, CD4+ naive, central memory, regulatory and stem cell-like memory cells were sorted. The material sequenced was naive CD4+ T cells from blood. The clonotype comes from a man younger than 40 in good health.

CDR3 amino acids: CSVIPRDTQYF. The CDR3 nucleotides read TGCAGCGTTATACCCCGGGATACGCAGTATTTT. V is TRBV29-1 and J is TRBJ2-3; D gene uncertain. Trimming shortened V by 5 bases and J by 6 bases, and 9 bases separated the two germline ends. CDR1 SQVTM and CDR2 ANQGSEA come from the germline V gene. The CDR3 runs 11 residues.